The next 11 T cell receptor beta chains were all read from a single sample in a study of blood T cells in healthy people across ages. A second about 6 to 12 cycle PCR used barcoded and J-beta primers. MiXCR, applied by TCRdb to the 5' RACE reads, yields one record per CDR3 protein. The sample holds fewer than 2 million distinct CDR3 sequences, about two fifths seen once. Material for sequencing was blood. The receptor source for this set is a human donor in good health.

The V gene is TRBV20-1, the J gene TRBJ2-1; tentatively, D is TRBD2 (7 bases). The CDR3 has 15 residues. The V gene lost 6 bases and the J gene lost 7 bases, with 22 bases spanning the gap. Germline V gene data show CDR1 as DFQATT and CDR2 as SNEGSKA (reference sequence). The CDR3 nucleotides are TGCAGTGCCCCCCCATGGGGGGGGGCGGGGAATGAGCAGTTCTTC. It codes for CSAPPWGGAGNEQFF.

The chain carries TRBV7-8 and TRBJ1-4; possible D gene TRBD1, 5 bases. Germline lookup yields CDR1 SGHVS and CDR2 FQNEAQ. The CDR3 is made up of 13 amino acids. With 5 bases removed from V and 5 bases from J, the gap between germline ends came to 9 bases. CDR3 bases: TGTGCCAGCAGCATAGACAGAAATGAAAAACTGTTTTTT. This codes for CASSIDRNEKLFF.

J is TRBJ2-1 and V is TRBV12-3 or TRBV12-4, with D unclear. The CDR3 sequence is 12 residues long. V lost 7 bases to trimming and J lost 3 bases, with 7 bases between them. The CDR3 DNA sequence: TGTGCCAGCACCGGCCGCTACAATGAGCAGTTCTTC. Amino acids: CASTGRYNEQFF.

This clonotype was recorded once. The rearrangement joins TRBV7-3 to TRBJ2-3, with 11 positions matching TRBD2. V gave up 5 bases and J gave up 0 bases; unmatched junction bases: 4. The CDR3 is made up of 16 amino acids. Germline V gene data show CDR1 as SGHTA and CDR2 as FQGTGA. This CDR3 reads CASSEGLAASTDTQYF. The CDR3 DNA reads TGTGCCAGCAGCGAGGGACTAGCGGCGAGCACAGATACGCAGTATTTT.

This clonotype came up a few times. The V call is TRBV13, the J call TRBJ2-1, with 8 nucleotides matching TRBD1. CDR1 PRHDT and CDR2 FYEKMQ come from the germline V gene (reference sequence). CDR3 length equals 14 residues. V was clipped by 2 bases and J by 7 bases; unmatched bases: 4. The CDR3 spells CASSLRQGKNEQFF. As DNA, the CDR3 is TGTGCCAGCAGCTTAAGACAGGGGAAGAATGAGCAGTTCTTC.

This chain's CDR3 is CATSWGGFGGQFF. In DNA form, the CDR3 reads TGTGCCACCTCATGGGGCGGCTTTGGTGGGCAGTTCTTC. The chain recombines TRBV6-5 with TRBJ2-1; tentatively, D is TRBD1 (5 bases). Germline CDR1 reads MNHEY; CDR2 reads SVGAGI. The CDR3 is made up of 13 amino acids. V lost 10 bases, J lost 12 bases, and 22 bases lay in between.

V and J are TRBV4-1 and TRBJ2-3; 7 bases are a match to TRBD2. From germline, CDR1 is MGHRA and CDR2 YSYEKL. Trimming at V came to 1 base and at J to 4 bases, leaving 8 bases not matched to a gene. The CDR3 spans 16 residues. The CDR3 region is CASSQARGGVADTQYF. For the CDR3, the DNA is TGCGCCAGCAGCCAAGCCCGGGGAGGGGTCGCAGATACGCAGTATTTT.

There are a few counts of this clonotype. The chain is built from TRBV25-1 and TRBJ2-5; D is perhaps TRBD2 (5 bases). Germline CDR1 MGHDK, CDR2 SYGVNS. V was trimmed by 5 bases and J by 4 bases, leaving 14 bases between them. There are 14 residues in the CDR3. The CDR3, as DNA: TGTGCCAGCAGTAGCTTTACTAGTACAGAGACCCAGTACTTC. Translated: CASSSFTSTETQYF.

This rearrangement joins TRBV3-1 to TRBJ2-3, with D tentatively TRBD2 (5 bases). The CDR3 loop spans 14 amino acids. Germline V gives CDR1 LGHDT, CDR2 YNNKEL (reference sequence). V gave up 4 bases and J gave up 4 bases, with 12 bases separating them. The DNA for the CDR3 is TGTGCCAGCAGCCCCCTTACGGGGTCAGATACGCAGTATTTT. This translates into CASSPLTGSDTQYF.

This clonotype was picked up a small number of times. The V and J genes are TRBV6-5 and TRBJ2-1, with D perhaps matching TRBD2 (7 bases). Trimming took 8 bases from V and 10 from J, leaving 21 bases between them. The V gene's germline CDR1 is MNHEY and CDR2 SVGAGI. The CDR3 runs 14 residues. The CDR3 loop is CASQHRGEGGEQFF. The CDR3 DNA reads TGTGCCAGCCAGCATAGGGGGGAGGGCGGGGAGCAGTTCTTC.

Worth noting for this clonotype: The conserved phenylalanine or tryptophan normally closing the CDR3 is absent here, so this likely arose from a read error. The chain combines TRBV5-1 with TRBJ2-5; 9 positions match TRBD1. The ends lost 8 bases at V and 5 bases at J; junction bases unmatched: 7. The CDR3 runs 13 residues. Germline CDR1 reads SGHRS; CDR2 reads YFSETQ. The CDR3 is CASGDRASETQYI. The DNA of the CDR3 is TGCGCCAGTGGGGACAGGGCAAGTGAGACCCAGTACATC.